One and the same sample provided the 27 T cell receptor beta chains below, sequenced in a study of shared clonotypes between healthy human individuals. TCRdb keeps only in-frame clones here, not all; method: immunoSEQ multiplex PCR. The table has roughly 2.2 million clones, over 90% seen once. Input material: naive CD4+ T cells from PBMCs. Subset described: CD45RA+ positively selected. These receptors were taken from a man younger than 35 in good health. Some clones in this sample may be carry-over from other donors' samples.

The J gene is TRBJ1-5, the V gene TRBV6-4; TRBD1 matches 8 bases. Germline CDR1 MRHNA, CDR2 SNTAGT. The CDR3 length is 14 residues. With 2 bases clipped from V and 7 bases from J, the junction kept 4 bases outside the gene matches. This CDR3 reads CASSDTGGGQPQHF. CDR3 coding DNA: TGTGCCAGCAGTGACACAGGGGGTGGCCAGCCCCAGCATTTT.

A remark on this clone: Other DNA sequences of this sample code for an identical CDR3. The genes are TRBV18 and TRBJ2-4, with D possibly TRBD2 on 6 matching bases. CDR3 length: 15 amino acids. V was cut by 2 bases and J by 0 bases, with 8 bases left in between. The V gene's germline CDR1 is KGHSH and CDR2 LQKENI. CDR3 amino acids: CASSPGLLAKNIQYF. The CDR3 coding sequence is TGTGCCAGCTCACCAGGACTACTAGCCAAAAACATTCAGTACTTC.

The gene calls are TRBV30 and TRBJ2-1, with 9 bases matching TRBD2. V dropped 3 bases and J dropped 6; count of bases not matched to a gene: 9. There are 15 residues in the CDR3. CDR1 is GTSNPN, CDR2 SVGIG, per germline (reference sequence). The chain's CDR3 is CAWRVPGLASNEQFF. Written as DNA, the CDR3 is TGTGCCTGGAGGGTTCCGGGACTAGCCTCCAATGAGCAGTTCTTC.

The V call is TRBV4-2, the J call TRBJ1-1; TRBD1 might be the D (5 bases). V dropped 0 bases and J dropped 7 bases, with 15 bases sitting between them. This CDR3 contains 15 residues. Per germline, CDR1 LGHNA and CDR2 YNFKEQ. The CDR3 nucleotides are TGTGCCAGCAGCCAAGAGGGGGGACCTAGCATTGAAGCTTTCTTT. It translates to CASSQEGGPSIEAFF.

This clone was seen more than once but under ten times. This rearrangement joins TRBV30 to TRBJ1-5; no clear D gene. The CDR3 is made up of 13 amino acids. Trimming took 4 bases from V and 4 from J, leaving 11 bases between them. CDR1 and CDR2 from the germline V gene are GTSNPN and SVGIG (reference sequence). CDR3 DNA sequence: TGTGCCTGGACTGCGGGTGTGAATCAGCCCCAGCATTTT. This codes for CAWTAGVNQPQHF.

V and J are TRBV7-3 and TRBJ1-2, with 10 bases aligning to TRBD1. This CDR3 region has 18 residues. CDR1 and CDR2 (germline): SGHTA, FQGTGA. The V segment lost 5 bases and the J segment 4 bases; nucleotides outside the gene matches: 16. Here the CDR3 DNA reads TGTGCCAGCAGCCCAACGCCTTTGACAGGGGGCGAGGGCTATGGCTACACCTTC. Its translation: CASSPTPLTGGEGYGYTF.

The chain combines TRBV27 with TRBJ2-1; TRBD2 might be the D (6 bases). V lost 7 bases to trimming and J lost 11 bases, with 18 bases between them. Per the germline V gene, CDR1 is MNHEY and CDR2 is SMNVEV (reference sequence). The CDR3 is 13 residues long. The CDR3 is CASTPVQRVQQFF. The CDR3, as DNA: TGTGCCAGCACCCCCGTGCAGCGGGTACAGCAGTTCTTC.

The chain carries TRBV7-2 and TRBJ1-4; 7 nucleotides align to TRBD1. The CDR3 spans 15 residues. Germline V CDR1 and CDR2: SGHTA, FQGNSA. With 3 bases clipped from V and 5 bases from J, the junction kept 6 bases outside the gene matches. This chain's CDR3 is CASSFGQAGNEKLFF. CDR3 sequence (DNA): TGTGCCAGCAGCTTCGGACAGGCTGGAAATGAAAAACTGTTTTTT.

This rearrangement joins TRBV7-2 to TRBJ1-3, with D unresolved. The V end was cut by 5 bases, the J end by 2 bases, with 13 bases between. The germline V gene has CDR1 SGHTA and CDR2 FQGNSA. This CDR3 region has 15 residues. CDR3 nucleotides: TGTGCCAGCAGCCCTAGCCAGTACGCTGGAAACACCATATATTTT. Protein: CASSPSQYAGNTIYF.

The rearrangement joins TRBV10-3 to TRBJ2-7; 8 nucleotides match TRBD1. Trimming at V came to 10 bases and at J to 0 bases, leaving 20 bases not matched to a gene. This CDR3 has 18 residues. Germline-derived CDR1 and CDR2 are ENHRY and SYGVKD. The CDR3: CATYIKDRDRLSSYEQYF. The CDR3 region has the DNA TGTGCCACGTACATAAAGGACAGGGATCGTCTGAGCTCCTACGAGCAGTACTTC.

The chain has TRBV7-3 and TRBJ1-2; D may be TRBD1 (5 bases). V lost 2 bases, J lost 8 bases, and 12 bases lay in between. The CDR3 is 13 amino acids. Germline CDR1 reads SGHTA; CDR2 reads FQGTGA. CDR3 residues: CASSLVEGRGYTF. CDR3 DNA sequence: TGTGCCAGCAGCTTAGTGGAGGGGAGAGGCTACACCTTC.

The chain combines TRBV18 with TRBJ1-2, with 10 bases aligning to TRBD1. The CDR3 has 14 amino acids. Trimming took 5 bases from V and 3 from J; bases not matched to a gene: 3. From germline, CDR1 is KGHSH and CDR2 LQKENI. CDR3: CASSIGQGDYGYTF. As DNA, the CDR3 is TGTGCCAGCTCAATCGGACAGGGGGACTATGGCTACACCTTC.

This clone was picked up one time. V and J are TRBV5-1 and TRBJ2-5; 9 bases fit TRBD1. This CDR3 has 16 amino acids. Germline V gene lookup returns CDR1 SGHRS and CDR2 YFSETQ. J was trimmed by 5 bases and V by 4 bases; bases with no gene match: 12. The CDR3 DNA reads TGCGCCAGCAGCACAGGGGGAACAGGGGGCGAGGAGACCCAGTACTTC. Amino acid sequence: CASSTGGTGGEETQYF.

This clone was picked up one time. Additional DNA sequences in this sample encode the identical CDR3. The chain uses TRBV9 and TRBJ2-3; D remains ambiguous. The CDR3 length is 14 residues. V was cut by 1 base and J by 0 bases, with 6 bases left in between. Germline CDR1 SGDLS, CDR2 YYNGEE. The CDR3 DNA reads TGTGCCAGCAGCGTACGGAGTAGCACAGATACGCAGTATTTT. Encoded protein: CASSVRSSTDTQYF.

A word on this clone: The sample contains more than one DNA sequence encoding this CDR3. The chain is built from TRBV2 and TRBJ2-7; 8 bases map to TRBD1. CDR1 is SNHLY, CDR2 FYNNEI, per germline. The CDR3 extends over 12 amino acids. Trimming at V came to 10 bases and at J to 1 base, leaving 3 bases not matched to a gene. The CDR3 protein is CATRTGSYEQYF. For the CDR3, the DNA is TGTGCCACCCGGACAGGGTCCTACGAGCAGTACTTC.

This rearrangement joins TRBV9 to TRBJ2-3; TRBD2 might be the D (5 bases). The germline V gene encodes CDR1 SGDLS and CDR2 YYNGEE. The CDR3 length is 17 residues. The ends were cut back, 3 bases at V and 0 bases at J, with 17 bases in the middle. The DNA for the CDR3 is TGTGCCAGCAGCGCCCTATGGAGCGGCTCCAGCACAGATACGCAGTATTTT. It yields the protein CASSALWSGSSTDTQYF.

As to this clone: The identical CDR3 is also encoded by other nucleotide sequences in the sample. The CDR3: CAIRRDTEAFF. CDR3 coding DNA: TGTGCCATCAGGCGGGACACTGAAGCTTTCTTT. The chain has TRBV10-3 and TRBJ1-1, with D unresolved. This CDR3 has 11 residues. Trimming took off 6 bases at V and 3 bases at J, with 5 bases between the two ends. Germline V gene sequence: CDR1 ENHRY, CDR2 SYGVKD.

The rearrangement links TRBV28 to TRBJ2-7, with 7 positions matching TRBD2. The V and J ends lost 0 bases and 1 base, in that order; junction bases with no gene match: 3. Germline assignment: CDR1 MDHEN and CDR2 SYDVKM. CDR3 length: 15 residues. CDR3: CASSLWLAVSYEQYF. In DNA form, the CDR3 reads TGTGCCAGCAGTTTATGGCTAGCGGTATCCTACGAGCAGTACTTC.

The chain joins TRBV9 to TRBJ2-3, with 8 bases lining up with TRBD2. This CDR3 contains 14 residues. V dropped 0 bases and J dropped 6; count of bases not matched to a gene: 3. CDR1 is SGDLS and CDR2 is YYNGEE in the germline V gene. The CDR3 bases are TGTGCCAGCAGCGTAGTGGCTAGCGGGGATACGCAGTATTTT. It yields the protein CASSVVASGDTQYF.

J is TRBJ2-1 and V is TRBV6-6; 7 nucleotides agree with TRBD2. This CDR3 has 14 amino acids. Germline V gene lookup returns CDR1 MNHNY and CDR2 SVGAGI (reference sequence). V shed 0 bases and J 10 bases; nucleotides not matched to a gene: 6. Here the CDR3 reads CASSYSRGSQEQFF. The CDR3 coding sequence is TGTGCCAGCAGTTACTCACGCGGGAGCCAGGAGCAGTTCTTC.

This chain connects TRBV28 to TRBJ2-2; TRBD2 aligns across 9 bases. The CDR3 is made up of 15 amino acids. Germline trimming cut 3 bases from V and 5 bases from J; bases unmatched to any gene: 4. Germline lookup yields CDR1 MDHEN and CDR2 SYDVKM. CDR3 region: CASSFLAGGTGELFF. CDR3 sequence (DNA): TGTGCCAGCAGTTTCCTCGCGGGAGGGACCGGGGAGCTGTTTTTT.

The table lists this clone with a count of one. The chain links TRBV5-1 to TRBJ2-4; 10 nucleotides agree with TRBD1. The CDR3 sequence is 13 residues long. CDR1 is SGHRS, CDR2 YFSETQ, per germline. The ends lost 4 bases at V and 11 bases at J; junction bases unmatched: 6. The DNA of the CDR3 is TGCGCCAGCAGCCCGCAGACAGGGGGCCTTCAGTACTTC. It specifies CASSPQTGGLQYF.

The gene calls are TRBV2 and TRBJ2-3; TRBD1 matches at 8 bases. This CDR3 comprises 14 residues. V shed 6 bases and J 2 bases; nucleotides not matched to a gene: 4. Germline V lookup: CDR1 SNHLY, CDR2 FYNNEI. The CDR3 region has the DNA TGTGCCAGCAGGAGGGACAGGCTCACAGATACGCAGTATTTT. It encodes CASRRDRLTDTQYF.

CDR3 nucleotide sequence: TGTGCCAGCAGCCCTGGACAGGGAAGAGGCACTGAAGCTTTCTTT. Amino acid sequence: CASSPGQGRGTEAFF. This rearrangement joins TRBV5-4 to TRBJ1-1, with 8 bases identical to TRBD1. J was trimmed by 4 bases and V by 4 bases; bases with no gene match: 9. Germline loops: CDR1 SGHNT, CDR2 YYREEE (reference sequence). This CDR3 has 15 amino acids.

V and J are TRBV5-4 and TRBJ2-4, with 7 nucleotides matching TRBD2. V was clipped by 0 bases and J by 3 bases; unmatched bases: 6. Germline CDR1 SGHNT, CDR2 YYREEE (reference sequence). This CDR3 is built from 16 residues. The CDR3 DNA follows: TGTGCCAGCAGCTTGGAAGCAGGGAGGGTCAAAAACATTCAGTACTTC. This encodes CASSLEAGRVKNIQYF.

This clone was recorded only once. V is TRBV30 and J is TRBJ1-1; D perhaps matches TRBD1 (6 bases). This CDR3 has 15 amino acids. Germline V gene lookup returns CDR1 GTSNPN and CDR2 SVGIG (reference sequence). Trimming took 1 base from V and 0 from J, leaving 12 bases between them. In nucleotides, the CDR3 is TGTGCCTGGAGTGGGGTGGGGGGCATGAACACTGAAGCTTTCTTT. It translates to CAWSGVGGMNTEAFF. The whole variable domain, remainder taken from reference TRBV30 and TRBJ1-1, is SQTIHQWPATLVQPVGSPLSLECTVEGTSNPNLYWYRQAAGRGLQLLFYSVGIGQISSEVPQNLSASRPQDRQFILSSKKLLLSDSGFYLCAWSGVGGMNTEAFFGQGTRLTVV.

Only one count was recorded for this clone. This CDR3 is also generated by other DNA sequences in the sample. The genes are TRBV29-1 and TRBJ1-1; TRBD1 matches at 9 bases. The CDR3 has 13 residues. V was clipped by 6 bases and J by 5 bases; unmatched bases: 7. The V gene's germline CDR1 is SQVTM and CDR2 ANQGSEA. The CDR3 loop reads CSVHRQGGTEAFF. CDR3 nucleotide sequence: TGCAGCGTGCATAGACAGGGGGGAACTGAAGCTTTCTTT.